This entry features one TCR beta chain sequence. Its matching antigen is unknown. Every participant gave one or more pre-ART and two or more post-ART PBMC samples. This CDR3 has 14 residues. Germline loops: CDR1 SGHRS, CDR2 YFSETQ. Trimming took 0 bases from V and 12 from J, leaving 18 bases between them. The data originate from a study of long-term antiretroviral therapy in people with HIV. Survey-level immunoSEQ v3.0 assays were run. Sequencing aimed at 40,000-50,000 T-cell genomes per sample. Profiled with immunoSEQ multiplex PCR; TCRdb holds only in-frame clones, not every one. Seen here are 15,000 or so clones, 78% observed once, and the top ten hold about 14%. Broader study findings: Post-ART, diversity grew, though it stayed under transplant donor control levels.

The rearrangement joins TRBV5-1 to TRBJ1-1; D uncertain. Material: unsorted PBMCs, obtained nearly 3.3 years after starting antiretroviral therapy. The clonotype originates from a woman in her thirties or forties with HIV. CDR3 in amino acids: CASSLEEYSPISFF. In nucleotides, the CDR3 is TGCGCCAGCAGCTTGGAGGAGTATTCTCCGATCTCTTTCTTT.